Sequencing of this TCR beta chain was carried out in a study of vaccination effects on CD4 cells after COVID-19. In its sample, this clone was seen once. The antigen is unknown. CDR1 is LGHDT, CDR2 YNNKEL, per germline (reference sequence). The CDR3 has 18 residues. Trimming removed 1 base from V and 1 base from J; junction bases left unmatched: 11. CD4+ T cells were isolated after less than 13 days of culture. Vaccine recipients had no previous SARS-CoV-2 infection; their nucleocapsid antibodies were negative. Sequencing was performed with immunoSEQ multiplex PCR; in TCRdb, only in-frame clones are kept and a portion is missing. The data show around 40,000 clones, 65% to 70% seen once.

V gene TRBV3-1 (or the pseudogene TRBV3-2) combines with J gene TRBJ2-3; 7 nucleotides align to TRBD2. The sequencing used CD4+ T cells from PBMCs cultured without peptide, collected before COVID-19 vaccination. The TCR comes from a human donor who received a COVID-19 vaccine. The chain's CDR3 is CASSQGISGGPGTDTQYF. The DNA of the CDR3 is TGTGCCAGCAGCCAAGGTATATCGGGAGGACCGGGCACAGATACGCAGTATTTT.